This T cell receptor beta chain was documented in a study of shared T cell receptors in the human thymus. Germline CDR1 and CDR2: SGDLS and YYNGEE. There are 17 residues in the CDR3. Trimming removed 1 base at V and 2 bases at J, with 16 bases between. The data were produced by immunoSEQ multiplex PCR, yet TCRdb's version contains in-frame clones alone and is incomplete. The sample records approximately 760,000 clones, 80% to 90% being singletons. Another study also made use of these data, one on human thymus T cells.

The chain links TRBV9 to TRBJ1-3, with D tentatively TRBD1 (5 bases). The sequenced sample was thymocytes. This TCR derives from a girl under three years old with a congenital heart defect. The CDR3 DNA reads TGTGCCAGCAGCGTACTGGGCAGGGAAGGGGCTGGAAACACCATATATTTT. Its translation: CASSVLGREGAGNTIYF.